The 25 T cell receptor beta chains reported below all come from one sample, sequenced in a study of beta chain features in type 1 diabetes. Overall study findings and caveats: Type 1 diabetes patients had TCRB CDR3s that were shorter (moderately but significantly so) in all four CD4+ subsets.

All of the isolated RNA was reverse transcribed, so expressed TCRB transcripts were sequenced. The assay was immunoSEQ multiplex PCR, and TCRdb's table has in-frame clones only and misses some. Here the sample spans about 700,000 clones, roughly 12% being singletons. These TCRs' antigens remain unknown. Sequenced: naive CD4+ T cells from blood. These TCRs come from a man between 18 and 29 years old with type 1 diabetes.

Written as DNA, the CDR3 is TGTGCCAGCCAGAGAGAAACGGGACAGGTGATCTATGGCTACACCTTC. Protein sequence: CASQRETGQVIYGYTF. The gene calls are TRBV19 and TRBJ1-2; 8 nucleotides agree with TRBD1. The CDR3 loop spans 16 amino acids. Germline CDR1 is LNHDA and CDR2 is SQIVND (reference sequence). With V trimmed by 9 bases and J by 4 bases, 16 bases remained unmatched. Looking up the rest from reference TRBV19 and TRBJ1-2 gives the full variable domain: DGGITQSPKYLFRKEGQNVTLSCEQNLNHDAMYWYRQDPGQGLRLIYYSQIVNDFQKGDIAEGYSVSREKKESFPLTVTSAQKNPTAFYLCASQRETGQVIYGYTFGSGTRLTVV.

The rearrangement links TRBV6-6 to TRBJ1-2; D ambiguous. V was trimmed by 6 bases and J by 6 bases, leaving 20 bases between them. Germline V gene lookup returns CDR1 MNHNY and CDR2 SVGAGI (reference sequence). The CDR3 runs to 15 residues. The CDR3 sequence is CASSPMLWAQNGYTF. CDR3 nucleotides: TGTGCCAGCAGCCCGATGCTCTGGGCGCAAAATGGCTACACCTTC.

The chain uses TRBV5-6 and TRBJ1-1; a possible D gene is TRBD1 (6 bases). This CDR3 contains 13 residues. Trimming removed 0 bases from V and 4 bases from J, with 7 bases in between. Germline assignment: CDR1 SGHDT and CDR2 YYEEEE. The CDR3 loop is CASSLAGATEAFF. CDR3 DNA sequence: TGTGCCAGCAGCTTGGCAGGGGCCACTGAAGCTTTCTTT.

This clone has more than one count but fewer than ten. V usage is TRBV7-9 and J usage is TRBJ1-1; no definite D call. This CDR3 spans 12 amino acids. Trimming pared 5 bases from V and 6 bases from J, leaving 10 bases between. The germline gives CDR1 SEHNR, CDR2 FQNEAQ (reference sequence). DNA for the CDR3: TGTGCCAGCAGCCTCCAGACCGCTGAAGCTTTCTTT. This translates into CASSLQTAEAFF.

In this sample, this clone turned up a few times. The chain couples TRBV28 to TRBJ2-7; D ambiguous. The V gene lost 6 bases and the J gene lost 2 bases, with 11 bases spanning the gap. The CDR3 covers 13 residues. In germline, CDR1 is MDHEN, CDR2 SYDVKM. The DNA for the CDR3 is TGTGCCAGCAGACCACACACCGCCTACGAGCAGTACTTC. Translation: CASRPHTAYEQYF.

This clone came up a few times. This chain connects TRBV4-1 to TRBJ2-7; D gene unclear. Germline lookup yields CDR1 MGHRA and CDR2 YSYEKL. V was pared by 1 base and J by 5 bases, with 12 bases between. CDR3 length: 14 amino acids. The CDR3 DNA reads TGCGCCAGCAGCCAAGGAGACCCCCTGGACGAGCAGTACTTC. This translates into CASSQGDPLDEQYF.

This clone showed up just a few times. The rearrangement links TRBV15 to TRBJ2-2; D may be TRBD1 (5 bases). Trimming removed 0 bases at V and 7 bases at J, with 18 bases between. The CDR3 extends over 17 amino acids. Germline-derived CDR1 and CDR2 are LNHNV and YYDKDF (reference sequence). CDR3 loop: CATSRDPLWGQGGELFF. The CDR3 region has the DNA TGTGCCACCAGCAGAGATCCTCTTTGGGGTCAGGGCGGGGAGCTGTTTTTT.

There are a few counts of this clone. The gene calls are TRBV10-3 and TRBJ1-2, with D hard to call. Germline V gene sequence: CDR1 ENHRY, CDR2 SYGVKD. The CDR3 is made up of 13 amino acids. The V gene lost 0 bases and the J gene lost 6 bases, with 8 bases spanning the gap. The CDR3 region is CAISESRVDGYTF. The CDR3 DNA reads TGTGCCATCAGTGAGTCGAGGGTAGATGGCTACACCTTC.

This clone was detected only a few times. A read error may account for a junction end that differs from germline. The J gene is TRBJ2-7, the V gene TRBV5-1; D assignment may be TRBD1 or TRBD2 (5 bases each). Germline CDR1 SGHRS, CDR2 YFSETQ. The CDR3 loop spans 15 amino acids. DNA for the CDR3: TGCGCCAGCAGGTTGGCTTGGGGGTCCACCTACGAGCAGTACTTC. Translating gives CASRLAWGSTYEQYF.

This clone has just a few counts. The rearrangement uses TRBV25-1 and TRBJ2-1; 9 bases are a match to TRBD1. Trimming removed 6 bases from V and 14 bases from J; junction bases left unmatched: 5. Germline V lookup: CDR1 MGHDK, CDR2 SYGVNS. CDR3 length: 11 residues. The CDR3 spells CASRARTGEFF. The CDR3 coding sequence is TGTGCCAGCAGAGCCAGGACAGGGGAGTTCTTC.

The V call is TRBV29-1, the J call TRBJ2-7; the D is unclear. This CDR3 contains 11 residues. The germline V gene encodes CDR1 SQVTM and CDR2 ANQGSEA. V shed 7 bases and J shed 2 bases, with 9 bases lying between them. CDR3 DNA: TGCAGCGCCGGGTACACCTACGAGCAGTACTTC. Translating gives CSAGYTYEQYF.

The CDR3 DNA follows: TGTGCCAGTAGTATTGGGCAGCCTCTCACCTACAATGAGCAGTTCTTC. It specifies CASSIGQPLTYNEQFF. The rearrangement joins TRBV19 to TRBJ2-1; D remains unclear. CDR3 length: 16 amino acids. V lost 3 bases and J 2 bases, leaving 14 bases between the germline ends. CDR1 is LNHDA and CDR2 is SQIVND in the germline V gene (reference sequence).

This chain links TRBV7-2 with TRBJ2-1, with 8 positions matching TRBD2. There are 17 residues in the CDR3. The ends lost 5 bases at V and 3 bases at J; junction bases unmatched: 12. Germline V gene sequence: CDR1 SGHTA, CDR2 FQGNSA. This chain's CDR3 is CASSPRGSGVIYNEQFF. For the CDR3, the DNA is TGTGCCAGCAGCCCTCGGGGTAGCGGGGTTATCTACAATGAGCAGTTCTTC.

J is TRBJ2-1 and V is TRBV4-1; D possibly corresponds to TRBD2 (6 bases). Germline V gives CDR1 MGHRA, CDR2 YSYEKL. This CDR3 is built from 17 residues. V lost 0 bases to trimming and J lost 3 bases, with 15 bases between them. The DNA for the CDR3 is TGCGCCAGCAGCCAAGATAGGGGCGGGGAGTACTACAATGAGCAGTTCTTC. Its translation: CASSQDRGGEYYNEQFF.

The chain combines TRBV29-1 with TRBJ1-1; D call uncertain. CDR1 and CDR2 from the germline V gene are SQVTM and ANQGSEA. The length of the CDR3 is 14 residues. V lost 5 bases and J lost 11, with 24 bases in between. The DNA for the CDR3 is TGCAGCGTTCCACCCCCCTACTGTGACAAGAGGGCTTTCTTT. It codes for CSVPPPYCDKRAFF.

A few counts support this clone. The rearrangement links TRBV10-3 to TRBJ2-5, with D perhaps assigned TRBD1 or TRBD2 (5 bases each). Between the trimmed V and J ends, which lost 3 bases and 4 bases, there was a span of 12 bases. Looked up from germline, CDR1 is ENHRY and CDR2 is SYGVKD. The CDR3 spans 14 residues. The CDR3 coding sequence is TGTGCCATCAGTGACTTTGCCGGGGCAGAGACCCAGTACTTC. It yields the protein CAISDFAGAETQYF.

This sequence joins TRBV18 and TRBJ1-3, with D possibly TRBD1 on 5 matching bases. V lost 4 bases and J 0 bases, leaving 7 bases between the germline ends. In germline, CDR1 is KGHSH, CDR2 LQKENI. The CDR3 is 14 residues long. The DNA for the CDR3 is TGTGCCAGCTCACAGGGGAGCTCTGGAAACACCATATATTTT. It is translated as CASSQGSSGNTIYF.

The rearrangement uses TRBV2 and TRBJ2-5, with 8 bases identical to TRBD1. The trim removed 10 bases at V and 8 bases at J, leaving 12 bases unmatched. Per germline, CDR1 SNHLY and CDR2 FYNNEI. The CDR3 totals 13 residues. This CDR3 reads CATSGQAGGTQYF. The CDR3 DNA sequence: TGTGCCACCTCGGGACAGGCAGGTGGAACCCAGTACTTC.

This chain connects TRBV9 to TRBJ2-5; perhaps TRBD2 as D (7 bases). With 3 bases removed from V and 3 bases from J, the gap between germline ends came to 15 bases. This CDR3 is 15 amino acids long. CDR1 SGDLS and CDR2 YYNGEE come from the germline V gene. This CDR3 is CASSAGTGREETQYF. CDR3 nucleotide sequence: TGTGCCAGCAGCGCCGGTACAGGGAGGGAAGAGACCCAGTACTTC.

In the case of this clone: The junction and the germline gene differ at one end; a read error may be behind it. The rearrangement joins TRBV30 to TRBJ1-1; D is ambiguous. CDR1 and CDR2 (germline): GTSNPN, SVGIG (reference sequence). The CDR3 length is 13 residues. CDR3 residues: CAWSPNGRAEAFF. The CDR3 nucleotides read TGTGCCTGGAGTCCAAACGGGAGGGCTGAGGCTTTCTTT.

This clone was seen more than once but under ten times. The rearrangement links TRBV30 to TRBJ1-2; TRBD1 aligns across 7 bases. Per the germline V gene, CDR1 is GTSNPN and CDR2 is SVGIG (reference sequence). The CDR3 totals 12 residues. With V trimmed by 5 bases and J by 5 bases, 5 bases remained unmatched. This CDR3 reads CAWLTGPYGYTF. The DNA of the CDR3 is TGTGCCTGGTTGACAGGGCCTTATGGCTACACCTTC. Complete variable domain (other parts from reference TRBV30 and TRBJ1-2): SQTIHQWPATLVQPVGSPLSLECTVEGTSNPNLYWYRQAAGRGLQLLFYSVGIGQISSEVPQNLSASRPQDRQFILSSKKLLLSDSGFYLCAWLTGPYGYTFGSGTRLTVV.

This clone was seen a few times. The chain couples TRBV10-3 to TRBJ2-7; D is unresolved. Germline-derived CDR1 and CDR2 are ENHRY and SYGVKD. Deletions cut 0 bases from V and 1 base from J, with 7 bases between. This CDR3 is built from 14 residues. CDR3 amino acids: CAISESRASYEQYF. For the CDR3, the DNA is TGTGCCATCAGTGAGTCTCGGGCGTCCTACGAGCAGTACTTC.

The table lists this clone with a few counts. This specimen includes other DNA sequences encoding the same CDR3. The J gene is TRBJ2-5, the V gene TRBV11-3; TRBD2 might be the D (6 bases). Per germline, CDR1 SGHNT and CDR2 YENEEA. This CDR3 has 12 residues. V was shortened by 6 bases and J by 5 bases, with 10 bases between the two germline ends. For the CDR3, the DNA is TGTGCCAGCAGTTCCGGAGGGGAGACCCAGTACTTC. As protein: CASSSGGETQYF.

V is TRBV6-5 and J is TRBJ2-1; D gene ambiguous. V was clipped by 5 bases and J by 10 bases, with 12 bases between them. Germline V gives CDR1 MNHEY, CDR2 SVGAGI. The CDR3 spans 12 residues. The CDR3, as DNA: TGTGCCAGCAGTGACCGAAAGGAGGAGCAGTTCTTC. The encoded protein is CASSDRKEEQFF.

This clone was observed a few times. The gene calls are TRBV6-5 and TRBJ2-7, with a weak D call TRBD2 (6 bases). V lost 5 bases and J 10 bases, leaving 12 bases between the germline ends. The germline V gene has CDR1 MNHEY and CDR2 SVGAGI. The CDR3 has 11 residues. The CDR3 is CASSLRLGQYF. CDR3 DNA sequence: TGTGCCAGCAGTCTCCGACTAGGACAGTACTTC.